The clone carrying this TCR beta chain was picked up a small number of times. The antigen is undetermined. This sample was included in a study of T-cell reconstitution after alpha-beta-depleted transplantation in children. V was clipped by 4 bases and J by 7 bases; unmatched bases: 8. The V gene's germline CDR1 is SGHRS and CDR2 YFSETQ. The CDR3 sequence is 14 residues long. Unique molecular identifiers were used to barcode this TCRbeta library. MiXCR, applied by TCRdb to the PCR reads, yields one record per CDR3 protein. Among approximately 45,000 distinct CDR3 sequences listed, 40% to 65% were seen once. Points from the study as a whole: At one year after transplant, newly produced T cells mostly accounted for T-cell counts and diversity. Reported findings indicate that, about two months after transplant, alpha-beta T cells came from several hundred expanded clones, which were derived from non-depleted graft cells.

This chain joins TRBV5-1 and TRBJ2-5; 9 positions agree with TRBD1. The source of this sequence is a boy in the first two years of life with SCID, due to receive a stem cell transplant. The sequencing here drew on peripheral blood, taken before TCRalphabeta/CD19-depleted stem cell transplant. This CDR3 is CASSPGQGKGTQYF. CDR3 coding DNA: TGCGCCAGCAGCCCGGGACAGGGTAAAGGGACCCAGTACTTC.